The rows below give T cell receptor beta chains drawn from one sample of a study of T cell responses to AZD1222 COVID-19 vaccine. Libraries were prepared by immunoSEQ multiplex PCR; TCRdb keeps only in-frame clonotypes and omits some of them. The sample carries 240,000 or so clones, over 90% recorded once. Specimen: peripheral blood, collected on day 0 of AZD1222 vaccination. The receptors stem from an adult in good health. CDR3s include the opening cysteine and the closing phenylalanine or tryptophan. The D gene is left open where the match is weak. Clone size appears in some rows only: once, few, many, or a class for an expanded clone.

abundance,d_gene,j_gene,v_gene,CDR3nt,CDR3aa
.,.,TRBJ2-7,TRBV5-1,TGCGCCAGCAGCCCGGCGGCGGGGGCATCTTTTTACGAGCAGTACTTC,CASSPAAGASFYEQYF
.,.,TRBJ1-5,TRBV28,TGTGCCAGCAGTTTACTATGGCAGGGTAATCAGCCCCAGCATTTT,CASSLLWQGNQPQHF
.,TRBD1,TRBJ1-1,TRBV28,TGTGCCAGCACTATTTACAGGGGCGCTGAAGCTTTCTTT,CASTIYRGAEAFF
.,TRBD1,TRBJ1-6,TRBV9,TGTGCCAGCAGCGTTACAGGGGAGAATTCACCCCTCCACTTT,CASSVTGENSPLHF
.,.,TRBJ1-2,TRBV10-1,TGCGCCAGCAGTGAGGGCAGGACCTATGGCTACACCTTC,CASSEGRTYGYTF
.,.,TRBJ1-5,TRBV19,TGTGCCAGTAGTATAAACGAGGGCCCGGTGCCCCAGCATTTT,CASSINEGPVPQHF
.,.,TRBJ1-5,TRBV5-6,TGTGCCAGCAGCTTGGAGGGACACCGTAGCAATCAGCCCCAGCATTTT,CASSLEGHRSNQPQHF
.,.,TRBJ1-1,TRBV7-9,TGTGCCAGCAGCTCCCTTTTGGGGTGGGGGACCACTGAAGCTTTCTTT,CASSSLLGWGTTEAFF
.,TRBD1,TRBJ1-2,TRBV7-2,TGTGCCAGCAAAATGGACAGGGCTAACTATGGCTACACCTTC,CASKMDRANYGYTF
.,.,TRBJ2-2,TRBV9,TGTGCCAGCAGCCTTCGACCGCCGCAGAACACCGGGGAGCTGTTTTTT,CASSLRPPQNTGELFF
once,.,TRBJ2-7,TRBV12-3/TRBV12-4,TGTGCCAGCAGCCACACGGGGGCGAGCGAGCAGTACTTC,CASSHTGASEQYF
.,TRBD1,TRBJ2-7,TRBV2,TGTGCCAGCAGACTAACCTCCGGGACAGGGCCCTACGAGCAGTACTTC,CASRLTSGTGPYEQYF
.,.,TRBJ1-5,TRBV5-1,TGCGCCAGCAGCTTAAACGGCAATCAGCCCCAGCATTTT,CASSLNGNQPQHF
.,TRBD1,TRBJ2-3,TRBV30,TGTGCCTGGAGTTATCAGGGGGCAGATACGCAGTATTTT,CAWSYQGADTQYF
.,.,TRBJ1-5,TRBV6-2/TRBV6-3,TGTGCCAGCAGTCGAGGCGGCAATCAGCCCCAGCATTTT,CASSRGGNQPQHF
few,.,TRBJ1-1,TRBV6-5,TGTGCCAGCAGCCCCCCGGGGAGGGACCCTGAAGCTTTCTTT,CASSPPGRDPEAFF
.,TRBD2,TRBJ2-1,TRBV10-3,TGTGCCATCAGTGAGTCTGGCGGGAGGGCCTTTGAGCAGTTCTTC,CAISESGGRAFEQFF
.,.,TRBJ2-7,TRBV19,TGTGCCAGTAGCGTGGGGGTCTCCTACGAGCAGTACTTC,CASSVGVSYEQYF
.,.,TRBJ1-3,TRBV29-1,TGCAGCGCCCGGGGGGCAGGGAGAGACTCTGGAAACACCATATATTTT,CSARGAGRDSGNTIYF
.,.,TRBJ2-7,TRBV2,TGTGCCAGCAGTGAAGCGCTTGGCAGGAGAGTTGAGAACGAGCAGTACTTC,CASSEALGRRVENEQYF
.,TRBD2,TRBJ2-1,TRBV3-1/TRBV3-2,TGTGCCAGCAGCCAAACTAGCGACAATGAGCAGTTCTTC,CASSQTSDNEQFF
.,.,TRBJ1-6,TRBV7-9,TGTGCCAGCAGCTTAGCGGTTTCACCCCTCCACTTT,CASSLAVSPLHF
once,TRBD1,TRBJ2-7,TRBV5-1,TGCGCCAGCAGCCCTAATACAGGGGGCGCGGACGAGCAGTACTTC,CASSPNTGGADEQYF
.,.,TRBJ1-3,TRBV3-1/TRBV3-2,TGTGCCAGCAGCCGGGACGTCGGAAACACCATATATTTT,CASSRDVGNTIYF
.,TRBD1,TRBJ1-2,TRBV5-1,TGCGCCAGCAGCTTAGACAGGGGGCGAGACTATGGCTACACCTTC,CASSLDRGRDYGYTF
.,.,TRBJ1-1,TRBV21-1,TGTGCCAGCAGCAACGGCGCGGATACTGAAGCTTTCTTT,CASSNGADTEAFF
.,.,TRBJ2-5,TRBV2,TGTGCCAGCAATTCTAACAGGGATCGGGAGACCCAGTACTTC,CASNSNRDRETQYF
.,.,TRBJ2-2,TRBV5-1,TGCGCCAGCAGCCCTCCCGGAGGCGGGGGCCCGGGTACCGGGGAGCTGTTTTTT,CASSPPGGGGPGTGELFF
once,TRBD1,TRBJ1-5,TRBV27,TGTGCCAGCAGCTACAGGGGCGGTCAGCCCCAGCATTTT,CASSYRGGQPQHF
.,.,TRBJ1-5,TRBV18,TGTGCCAGCTCACCACGAGGGGAGCCCCAGCATTTT,CASSPRGEPQHF
.,.,TRBJ1-4,TRBV5-1,TGCGCCAGCAGCTTGCAAGGGGGTTCTAATGAAAAACTGTTTTTT,CASSLQGGSNEKLFF
.,TRBD1,TRBJ2-7,TRBV15,TGTGCCACCGGACAGGGCTCCTACGAGCAGTACTTC,CATGQGSYEQYF
.,TRBD1,TRBJ1-3,TRBV3-1/TRBV3-2,TGTGCCAGCAGCCAAGATCGGACAGGTGGCTTGGGCCACACCATATATTTT,CASSQDRTGGLGHTIYF
.,.,TRBJ1-2,TRBV6-5,TGTGCCAGCAGGAATTTTCTCTATGGCTACACCTTC,CASRNFLYGYTF
.,TRBD2,TRBJ2-5,TRBV2,TGTGCCAGCATGGTCGGGCTAGCGGGGGGTAAAGAAGAGACCCAGTACTTC,CASMVGLAGGKEETQYF
.,.,TRBJ2-7,TRBV7-8,TGTGCCAGCAGCTCCCGACCACTGTCCTACGAGCAGTACTTC,CASSSRPLSYEQYF
.,.,TRBJ2-7,TRBV2,TGTGCCAGCAGTGAAACGGGCTACGAGCAGTACTTC,CASSETGYEQYF
.,.,TRBJ1-2,TRBV9,TGTGCCAGCAGCGTAGCCCAAGGGACGGCTGCTCTTCCTAACTATGGCTACACCTTC,CASSVAQGTAALPNYGYTF
.,TRBD1,TRBJ2-1,TRBV6-5,TGTGCCACCGGGGACAGAGGCAACAATGAGCAGTTCTTC,CATGDRGNNEQFF
medium-sized,.,TRBJ1-1,TRBV6-5,TGTGCCAGCAGTTACGCCTCGGAGGGCGCGAACACTGAAGCTTTCTTT,CASSYASEGANTEAFF
few,.,TRBJ1-2,TRBV11-2,TGTGCCAGCAGCTTAGCGCCAGACTATGGCTACACCTTC,CASSLAPDYGYTF
.,.,TRBJ1-6,TRBV27,TGTGCCAGCAGTTTCCCCAGCTCCTATAATTCACCCCTCCACTTT,CASSFPSSYNSPLHF
.,.,TRBJ1-6,TRBV7-9,TGTGCCAGCAGCTTAATGGTCTCATCGGCTTCACCCCTCCACTTT,CASSLMVSSASPLHF
.,TRBD1,TRBJ1-4,TRBV3-1/TRBV3-2,TGTGCCAGCAGCCTGACAGGGCAGCCAGAAAAACTGTTTTTT,CASSLTGQPEKLFF
.,TRBD1,TRBJ1-3,TRBV19,TGTGCCAGTAGTGTCGGGACAGGGAGGAACACCATATATTTT,CASSVGTGRNTIYF
.,TRBD2,TRBJ2-3,TRBV5-1,TGCGCCAGCAGCTTGACCCTAGCGGGGGGGACAGATACGCAGTATTTT,CASSLTLAGGTDTQYF
.,.,TRBJ2-2,TRBV15,TGTGCCACCAGCAGGGACAGGGAGGGGCTGTTTTTT,CATSRDREGLFF
.,TRBD1,TRBJ2-7,TRBV7-9,TGTGCCAGCAGTTCCCGGACAGGGGGGTACGAGCAGTACTTC,CASSSRTGGYEQYF
.,.,TRBJ1-1,TRBV19,TGTGCCAGTAGTAGGGCAGGAGGGAACACTGAAGCTTTCTTT,CASSRAGGNTEAFF
.,.,TRBJ1-1,TRBV6-5,TGTGCCAGCACCCATGGACAAACCAACACTGAAGCTTTCTTT,CASTHGQTNTEAFF
.,.,TRBJ2-3,TRBV3-1/TRBV3-2,TGTGCCAGCAGCCAACCGGACGGATTATATACGCAGTATTTT,CASSQPDGLYTQYF
.,TRBD1,TRBJ1-5,TRBV7-2,TGTGCCAGCAGCTTACAGGGGGGGAGGAGTCAGCCCCAGCATTTT,CASSLQGGRSQPQHF
.,.,TRBJ1-4,TRBV6-5,TGTGCCAGCAGTACCCGCCGGGGGGCTAATGAAAAACTGTTTTTT,CASSTRRGANEKLFF
.,.,TRBJ1-5,TRBV5-5,TGTGCCAGCAGCTTGGGCGCGGGAACCCATCAGCCCCAGCATTTT,CASSLGAGTHQPQHF
.,.,TRBJ2-7,TRBV7-2,TGTGCCAGTGGAACAGGGAGGCCTTACGAGCAGTACTTC,CASGTGRPYEQYF
.,.,TRBJ2-3,TRBV28,TGTGCCAGCAGTTTCGGGGCGGACACAGATACGCAGTATTTT,CASSFGADTDTQYF